Listed below are T cell receptor beta chains from one sample, sequenced in a study of T cell repertoires in cytomegalovirus infection. One entry per CDR3 protein results from TCRdb running MiXCR on the reads. Of roughly 250,000 distinct CDR3 sequences in the sample, about 12% were seen once. The sequencing sample was made of PBMCs. The receptors stem from a human donor in good health (CMV status not recorded). Some clones in this sample may be carry-over from other donors' samples. Both conserved end residues are part of each CDR3. Not all rows give a size; the values are once, few, many and, for expanded clones, a class.

j_call v_call clone_size cdr3_aa
TRBJ1-1 TRBV20-1 many CSAPSPGTDNMNTEAFF
TRBJ2-3 TRBV14 many CASSHRIRAVATDTQYF
TRBJ2-2 TRBV6-5 many CASSYTIYTGELFF
TRBJ2-3 TRBV15 - CATSGPGQGTDTQYF
TRBJ2-7 TRBV6-2/TRBV6-3 - CASRPSGGSSYEQYF
TRBJ1-1 TRBV28 few CASSLEQGVWAFF
TRBJ2-1 TRBV19 many CASSTIAGFYNEQFF
TRBJ2-1 TRBV29-1 - CSVRPDWPNEQFF
TRBJ2-7 TRBV20-1 - CSARGLRAPYEQYF
TRBJ2-7 TRBV3-1 - CASRAGPPYEQYF
TRBJ1-5 TRBV2 few CASRPLRSQPQHF
TRBJ2-5 TRBV24-1 - CATSVPGQGAGETQYF
TRBJ2-7 TRBV19 - CASSRLAGYEQYF
TRBJ2-7 TRBV7-9 - CASSLGGQAQRESYEQYF
TRBJ1-2 TRBV7-2 many CASSTTSRDATYGYTF
TRBJ2-7 TRBV6-1 many CASRRTSDSYEQYF
TRBJ1-3 TRBV28 - CASRPTQTGNGNTIYF
TRBJ1-1 TRBV6-5 few CASRGAAMNTEAFF
TRBJ2-1 TRBV7-9 many CASSYTRDNNEQFF
TRBJ1-1 TRBV7-2 many CASSLEAGGVSTEAFF
TRBJ2-6 TRBV7-3 - CASSPLGRSGANVLTF
TRBJ2-5 TRBV20-1 - CSARDEGKETQYF
TRBJ2-3 TRBV7-3 many CASSLGTRTDTQYF
TRBJ1-2 TRBV7-2 many CASSRGSPNYGYTF
TRBJ1-5 TRBV28 - CASSEDRTQPQHF
TRBJ2-7 TRBV29-1 - CSASRDRIYEQYF
TRBJ1-5 TRBV7-8 few CASSLEADYSNQPQHF